The 30 T cell receptor beta chains presented below share a single source sample, sequenced in a study of cytomegalovirus exposure and HLA in healthy donors. Both 60 Vbeta primers and 13 Jbeta primers went into the PCR. Repertoires were generated with immunoSEQ multiplex PCR, while TCRdb's copy carries only in-frame clones and drops some. Of about 130,000 clones in the sample, about 86% are singletons; the top ten hold 0.7%. The sample taken for sequencing was PBMCs. The receptors derive from a man between 18 and 35 years old in good health and CMV-seronegative.

This chain uses TRBV27 with TRBJ1-2; D is perhaps TRBD1 (5 bases). Germline V lookup: CDR1 MNHEY, CDR2 SMNVEV (reference sequence). CDR3 size: 12 residues. Trimming took 7 bases from V and 3 from J, leaving 9 bases between them. CDR3 residues: CASIGRDYGYTF. CDR3 nucleotides: TGTGCCAGCATCGGCAGGGACTATGGCTACACCTTC.

The V gene is TRBV5-4, the J gene TRBJ2-1; D remains ambiguous. Germline CDR1 is SGHNT and CDR2 is YYREEE (reference sequence). Deletions cut 4 bases from V and 0 bases from J, with 8 bases between. This CDR3 region has 14 residues. In DNA, the CDR3 is TGTGCCAGCAGCACTCGTAGCTCCTACAATGAGCAGTTCTTC. It translates to CASSTRSSYNEQFF.

About this clone: Relative to the germline gene, one junction end is altered; a read error may explain this. The V gene is TRBV7-9, the J gene TRBJ1-1, with unresolved D. The V gene's germline CDR1 is SEHNR and CDR2 FQNEAQ (reference sequence). There are 12 residues in the CDR3. The CDR3 region has the DNA TGTTCCAGCAGCTTATACGGCACTGAAGCTTTCTTT. Protein: CSSSLYGTEAFF. Complete variable domain (other parts from reference TRBV7-9 and TRBJ1-1): DTGVSQNPRHKITKRGQNVTFRCDPISEHNRLYWYRQTLGQGPEFLTYFQNEAQLEKSRLLSDRFSAERPKGSFSTLEIQRTEQGDSAMYLCSSSLYGTEAFFGQGTRLTVV.

The gene calls are TRBV6-5 and TRBJ2-1, with a possible D match to TRBD2 (6 bases). The V end lost 2 bases, the J end lost 2 bases, and 10 bases lay between the germline ends. The germline V gene encodes CDR1 MNHEY and CDR2 SVGAGI. This CDR3 has 15 amino acids. The CDR3 DNA reads as TGTGCCAGCAGTTACGGGGCGGGGCCCTACAATGAGCAGTTCTTC. This gives the protein CASSYGAGPYNEQFF.

The chain carries TRBV14 and TRBJ2-1; perhaps TRBD2 as D (5 bases). Germline V CDR1 and CDR2: SGHDN, FVKESK. V was pared by 2 bases and J by 5 bases, with 13 bases between. This CDR3 has 15 amino acids. The CDR3 reads CASSQYDYSNNEQFF. CDR3 coding DNA: TGTGCCAGCAGCCAATACGACTACTCTAACAATGAGCAGTTCTTC.

This chain links TRBV7-9 with TRBJ2-7; TRBD2 is a possible D gene (7 bases). Germline CDR1 and CDR2: SEHNR and FQNEAQ (reference sequence). There are 14 residues in the CDR3. V lost 8 bases to trimming and J lost 1 base, with 15 bases between them. For the CDR3, the DNA is TGTGCCAGCGAGGGGGGGATTCTATCCTACGAGCAGTACTTC. It yields the protein CASEGGILSYEQYF.

This clone has just one count. The genes are TRBV7-2 and TRBJ2-1; 9 bases agree with TRBD2. V was pared by 8 bases and J by 10 bases, with 18 bases of the junction left unmatched. The CDR3 length is 16 residues. CDR1 is SGHTA and CDR2 is FQGNSA in the germline V gene. In nucleotides, the CDR3 is TGTGCCAGCGTCTTAGATAGCGGGGGCCTCTATGGGGAGCAGTTCTTC. Its translation is CASVLDSGGLYGEQFF.

V and J are TRBV6-1 and TRBJ1-1, with D unresolved. Germline values: CDR1 MNHNS, CDR2 SASEGT. Trimming left V 0 bases short and J 7 bases short, with 12 bases between. The CDR3 contains 14 residues. CDR3 protein: CASSEALSGSEAFF. CDR3 coding DNA: TGTGCCAGCAGTGAAGCGCTTTCTGGCAGTGAAGCTTTCTTT.

The rearrangement uses TRBV2 and TRBJ2-5; 8 bases are shared with TRBD1. The CDR3 has 13 amino acids. Germline values: CDR1 SNHLY, CDR2 FYNNEI. V lost 6 bases and J lost 9; bases outside the gene matches: 9. CDR3 in DNA: TGTGCCAGCAGGGGGACAGGCCGCCAGTCCCAGTACTTC. Translating gives CASRGTGRQSQYF. Full variable domain (remainder filled in from reference TRBV2 and TRBJ2-5): EPEVTQTPSHQVTQMGQEVILRCVPISNHLYFYWYRQILGQKVEFLVSFYNNEISEKSEIFDDQFSVERPDGSNFTLKIRSTKLEDSAMYFCASRGTGRQSQYFGPGTRLLVL.

This clone was seen a handful of times. The genes are TRBV4-1 and TRBJ2-3; no definite D call. CDR3 length: 12 residues. The V gene's germline CDR1 is MGHRA and CDR2 YSYEKL. Trimming pared 5 bases from V and 5 bases from J, leaving 8 bases between. The CDR3 nucleotides read TGCGCCAGCAGCTTTCGCGGAGATACGCAGTATTTT. It translates to CASSFRGDTQYF.

This rearrangement joins TRBV9 to TRBJ1-2; possibly TRBD1 for D (5 bases). CDR3 length: 14 residues. Trimming removed 3 bases from V and 8 bases from J, with 17 bases in between. The germline V gene has CDR1 SGDLS and CDR2 YYNGEE. CDR3 in amino acids: CASSDPYRIGGYTF. The CDR3 DNA follows: TGTGCCAGCAGCGACCCCTACAGGATCGGAGGCTACACCTTC.

The chain employs TRBV27 and TRBJ2-1; 7 bases line up with TRBD1. The CDR3 is 17 residues long. In germline, CDR1 is MNHEY, CDR2 SMNVEV (reference sequence). The J segment lost 0 bases and the V segment lost 1 base, leaving 6 bases of the junction unmatched. The DNA of the CDR3 is TGTGCCAGCAGTTTATTCTACAGGGGTAGCTCCTACAATGAGCAGTTCTTC. Translating gives CASSLFYRGSSYNEQFF.

The genes are TRBV29-1 and TRBJ1-1; 7 bases align to TRBD1. Trimming removed 7 bases from V and 1 base from J; junction bases left unmatched: 6. The CDR3 runs 13 residues. Germline assignment: CDR1 SQVTM and CDR2 ANQGSEA. The CDR3 DNA follows: TGCAGCGCCCCCGGGACAGAGAACACTGAAGCTTTCTTT. Protein product: CSAPGTENTEAFF.

This sequence joins TRBV5-1 and TRBJ1-1; a weak D match, TRBD1 (6 bases). The V and J ends lost 0 bases and 4 bases respectively, with 10 bases between them. The CDR3 length is 14 residues. From germline, CDR1 is SGHRS and CDR2 YFSETQ. The CDR3 loop is CASSLATGRTEAFF. CDR3 nucleotides: TGCGCCAGCAGCTTGGCTACAGGGCGCACTGAAGCTTTCTTT.

The J gene is TRBJ2-5, the V gene TRBV11-3; D perhaps matches TRBD1 (7 bases). This CDR3 is 14 amino acids long. V lost 0 bases, J lost 5 bases, and 10 bases lay in between. Germline V CDR1 and CDR2: SGHNT, YENEEA. The CDR3 coding sequence is TGTGCCAGCAGCTTAGACCCAGGGGGGGAGACCCAGTACTTC. This codes for CASSLDPGGETQYF.

The chain joins TRBV9 to TRBJ1-3, with D perhaps matching TRBD1 (6 bases). CDR1 is SGDLS, CDR2 YYNGEE, per germline. Deletions cut 4 bases from V and 4 bases from J, with 12 bases between. The CDR3 has 14 amino acids. The chain's CDR3 is CASSIRQEGNTIYF. Here the CDR3 DNA reads TGTGCCAGCAGCATCCGACAGGAAGGAAACACCATATATTTT.

The chain has TRBV9 and TRBJ2-6; tentatively, D is TRBD1 (5 bases). The V and J ends lost 0 bases and 2 bases respectively, with 12 bases between them. The CDR3 loop spans 17 amino acids. The germline gives CDR1 SGDLS, CDR2 YYNGEE. The chain's CDR3 is CASSVELARAGANVLTF. In nucleotides, the CDR3 is TGTGCCAGCAGCGTAGAATTGGCCAGGGCTGGGGCCAACGTCCTGACTTTC.

The genes are TRBV9 and TRBJ1-1; 9 bases line up with TRBD1. The V gene end was trimmed by 3 bases and the J gene end by 2 bases; junction bases not matched to a gene: 5. This CDR3 region has 15 residues. From germline, CDR1 is SGDLS and CDR2 YYNGEE. The CDR3 DNA follows: TGTGCCAGCAGCGACCCGGGACAGGGAAACACTGAAGCTTTCTTT. Encoded protein: CASSDPGQGNTEAFF.

This chain connects TRBV5-4 to TRBJ2-7; 9 nucleotides agree with TRBD1. The CDR3 totals 15 residues. Trimming at V came to 2 bases and at J to 2 bases, leaving 5 bases not matched to a gene. Germline lookup yields CDR1 SGHNT and CDR2 YYREEE (reference sequence). CDR3 nucleotides: TGTGCCAGCAGCTTAACAGGGGGCGCTCCCTACGAGCAGTACTTC. Translating gives CASSLTGGAPYEQYF.

V is TRBV5-1 and J is TRBJ1-2; 9 bases align to TRBD1. The germline V gene has CDR1 SGHRS and CDR2 YFSETQ. The CDR3 is 12 amino acids. Unmatched junction bases numbered 2, after V lost 4 bases and J lost 7 bases. Written as DNA, the CDR3 is TGCGCCAGCAGCCGGGACAGGGTTGGCTACACCTTC. This gives the protein CASSRDRVGYTF. Combining the CDR3 with reference TRBV5-1 and TRBJ1-2 gives the whole variable domain KAGVTQTPRYLIKTRGQQVTLSCSPISGHRSVSWYQQTPGQGLQFLFEYFSETQRNKGNFPGRFSGRQFSNSRSEMNVSTLELGDSALYLCASSRDRVGYTFGSGTRLTVV.

This clone is a singleton in its sample. The chain joins TRBV9 to TRBJ1-3; D is perhaps TRBD1 (5 bases). This CDR3 spans 15 amino acids. Trimming took off 6 bases at V and 3 bases at J, with 16 bases between the two ends. Germline CDR1 is SGDLS and CDR2 is YYNGEE. CDR3: CASNGGRGNGNTIYF. CDR3 nucleotide sequence: TGTGCCAGCAACGGGGGGAGGGGTAATGGAAACACCATATATTTT. Variable domain in full (rest from reference TRBV9 and TRBJ1-3): DSGVTQTPKHLITATGQRVTLRCSPRSGDLSVYWYQQSLDQGLQFLIQYYNGEERAKGNILERFSAQQFPDLHSELNLSSLELGDSALYFCASNGGRGNGNTIYFGEGSWLTVV.

V gene TRBV6-5 combines with J gene TRBJ1-5; D remains ambiguous. The CDR3 contains 14 residues. Germline lookup yields CDR1 MNHEY and CDR2 SVGAGI. Between the trimmed V and J ends, which lost 6 bases and 5 bases, there was a span of 14 bases. CDR3 bases: TGTGCCAGCAGCCCTACAGTTTCCCATCAGCCCCAGCATTTT. This translates into CASSPTVSHQPQHF.

The rearrangement joins TRBV6-6 to TRBJ2-7; D unresolved. Trimming removed 8 bases at V and 2 bases at J, with 7 bases between. Germline loops: CDR1 MNHNY, CDR2 SVGAGI (reference sequence). This CDR3 has 11 residues. CDR3 sequence reads: CASASTYEQYF. The DNA for the CDR3 is TGTGCCAGCGCCAGTACCTACGAGCAGTACTTC.

The V and J genes are TRBV4-3 and TRBJ1-5, with a possible D match to TRBD1 (6 bases). Germline values: CDR1 LGHNA, CDR2 YSLEER. Trimming shortened V by 0 bases and J by 7 bases, and 16 bases separated the two germline ends. The CDR3 has 16 residues. The CDR3 protein is CASSQDGNRVGQPQHF. CDR3 DNA: TGCGCCAGCAGCCAAGATGGGAACAGGGTTGGACAGCCCCAGCATTTT.

This clone appeared a single time. The chain is built from TRBV19 and TRBJ1-3, with a possible D match to TRBD1 (5 bases). Germline V gives CDR1 LNHDA, CDR2 SQIVND (reference sequence). The CDR3 runs to 16 residues. The V gene lost 3 bases and the J gene lost 0 bases, with 12 bases spanning the gap. The CDR3, as DNA: TGTGCCAGTAGTATCCAAGACAGTCACTCTGGAAACACCATATATTTT. It translates to CASSIQDSHSGNTIYF.

The chain has TRBV5-1 and TRBJ2-1; TRBD1 agrees at 7 bases. CDR3 size: 13 residues. The junction had 9 bases not matched to a gene; V was cut back by 5 bases and J by 10 bases. CDR1 is SGHRS and CDR2 is YFSETQ in the germline V gene. In nucleotides, the CDR3 is TGCGCCAGCAGGAATGACAGGGTAGGAGAGCAGTTCTTC. Translation: CASRNDRVGEQFF.

The V and J genes are TRBV28 and TRBJ1-2; no definite D call. Germline assignment: CDR1 MDHEN and CDR2 SYDVKM. The germline V and J ends were trimmed by 10 bases and 0 bases, with 9 bases remaining between them. The CDR3 is made up of 12 amino acids. The CDR3 loop reads CANGEANYGYTF. The CDR3 DNA follows: TGTGCCAACGGTGAAGCTAACTATGGCTACACCTTC.

V gene TRBV11-3 combines with J gene TRBJ1-1; D perhaps matches TRBD1 (5 bases). The CDR3 sequence is 13 residues long. V lost 5 bases and J 2 bases, leaving 9 bases between the germline ends. The V gene's germline CDR1 is SGHNT and CDR2 YENEEA. The CDR3 DNA sequence: TGTGCCAGCAGCCCGGGACTAAACACTGAAGCTTTCTTT. It translates to CASSPGLNTEAFF.

The rearrangement uses TRBV5-4 and TRBJ2-7; D is unclear. Germline lookup yields CDR1 SGHNT and CDR2 YYREEE (reference sequence). CDR3 length: 13 residues. V shed 0 bases and J shed 2 bases, with 6 bases lying between them. The CDR3 loop is CASSLAGTYEQYF. The CDR3 bases are TGTGCCAGCAGCTTGGCAGGAACCTACGAGCAGTACTTC.

The chain couples TRBV27 to TRBJ1-5; D may be TRBD1 (5 bases). CDR1 and CDR2 from the germline V gene are MNHEY and SMNVEV (reference sequence). The CDR3 is 16 amino acids. Trimming took 6 bases from V and 2 from J, leaving 17 bases between them. This CDR3 is CASRKEGWGGNQPQHF. The CDR3 DNA follows: TGTGCCAGCAGAAAGGAGGGGTGGGGCGGCAATCAGCCCCAGCATTTT.